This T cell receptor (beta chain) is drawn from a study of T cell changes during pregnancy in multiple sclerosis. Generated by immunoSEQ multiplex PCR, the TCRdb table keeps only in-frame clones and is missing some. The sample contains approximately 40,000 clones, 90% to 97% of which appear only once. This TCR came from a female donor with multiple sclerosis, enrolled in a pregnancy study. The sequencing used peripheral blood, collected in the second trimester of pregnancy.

The CDR3 is CASSLVGGLSTEAFF. In DNA, the CDR3 is TGTGCCAGCAGCTTAGTTGGGGGGTTAAGCACTGAAGCTTTCTTT. V is TRBV11-2 and J is TRBJ1-1, with a tentative D call TRBD1 (5 bases). Trimming took off 1 base at V and 4 bases at J, with 13 bases between the two ends. CDR1 is SGHAT and CDR2 is FQNNGV in the germline V gene. CDR3 length: 15 residues.